Below, 11 T cell receptor beta chains from the same sample are listed, as sequenced in a study of cytomegalovirus exposure and HLA in healthy donors. The PCR was carried out with 60 Vbeta primers and 13 Jbeta primers. TCRdb's copy holds only in-frame clones and misses some; the assay was immunoSEQ multiplex PCR. The repertoire shows tens of thousands of clones; the top ten hold under 3%. Sequenced: PBMCs. The receptors here all came from a female donor in good health and CMV-seronegative.

This chain uses TRBV7-6 with TRBJ2-1, with D possibly being TRBD1 (5 bases). This CDR3 is built from 16 residues. Trimming cost V 5 bases and J 6 bases, with 20 bases left between them. Germline values: CDR1 SGHVS, CDR2 FNYEAQ. CDR3 DNA: TGTGCCAGCAGCCCCTCCCAGTTAAGCAGGGCCAATGAGCAGTTCTTC. This sequence encodes CASSPSQLSRANEQFF.

The gene calls are TRBV2 and TRBJ2-3, with 13 bases identical to TRBD2. The CDR3 loop spans 16 amino acids. The V segment lost 6 bases and the J segment 0 bases; nucleotides outside the gene matches: 3. Germline lookup yields CDR1 SNHLY and CDR2 FYNNEI. CDR3 nucleotides: TGTGCCAGCAGCCGACTAGCGGGGGGTAGCACAGATACGCAGTATTTT. Its translation is CASSRLAGGSTDTQYF.

The chain couples TRBV4-1 to TRBJ1-2, with D unresolved. The germline gives CDR1 MGHRA, CDR2 YSYEKL. The CDR3 is 12 amino acids. Trimming took 3 bases from V and 6 from J, leaving 8 bases between them. The CDR3 sequence is CASSHPYDGYTF. The CDR3 region has the DNA TGCGCCAGCAGCCATCCCTATGATGGCTACACCTTC.

Worth noting for this clone: At one of its ends the junction is not consistent with the germline gene, which may arise from a read error. V is TRBV30 and J is TRBJ1-1; perhaps TRBD1 as D (6 bases). The germline gives CDR1 GTSNPN, CDR2 SVGIG (reference sequence). The CDR3 contains 15 residues. The CDR3 bases are TGTGCCGGGAGGCTATGGGGACACGAGAACACTGAAGCTTTCTTT. Residues: CAGRLWGHENTEAFF.

The chain couples TRBV6-1 to TRBJ1-6; D unresolved. CDR3 length equals 17 residues. Germline V lookup: CDR1 MNHNS, CDR2 SASEGT. V gave up 3 bases and J gave up 8 bases, with 20 bases separating them. The CDR3 DNA sequence: TGTGCCAGCAGTGACAGGCACCCCCGGCGCCCCCATTCACCCCTCCACTTT. Amino acid sequence: CASSDRHPRRPHSPLHF.

The chain joins TRBV7-2 to TRBJ1-1; D not certain. Germline V lookup: CDR1 SGHTA, CDR2 FQGNSA. V was shortened by 2 bases and J by 5 bases, with 9 bases between the two germline ends. CDR3 length: 13 residues. The DNA of the CDR3 is TGTGCCAGCAGCTTAAGAAGAGGAACTGAAGCTTTCTTT. As protein: CASSLRRGTEAFF.

The chain has TRBV30 and TRBJ1-3; maybe TRBD1 (6 bases). V lost 4 bases, J lost 4 bases, and 14 bases lay in between. The CDR3 consists of 14 residues. Germline CDR1 and CDR2: GTSNPN and SVGIG (reference sequence). CDR3 in DNA: TGTGCCTGGACATACAGGGTAGAAGGAAACACCATATATTTT. It translates to CAWTYRVEGNTIYF.

The chain uses TRBV2 and TRBJ1-5, with TRBD1 matching over 8 bases. V gave up 6 bases and J gave up 5 bases; unmatched junction bases: 6. This CDR3 is 14 amino acids long. Germline CDR1 reads SNHLY; CDR2 reads FYNNEI. CDR3 in amino acids: CASRDRGGDQPQHF. In DNA form, the CDR3 reads TGTGCCAGCAGAGACAGGGGAGGGGATCAGCCCCAGCATTTT.

The chain carries TRBV6-1 and TRBJ1-2, with D unclear. The CDR3 consists of 13 residues. The germline gives CDR1 MNHNS, CDR2 SASEGT. V gave up 7 bases and J gave up 0 bases, with 9 bases separating them. The CDR3 DNA reads TGTGCCAGCAACAGAGCAGCTAACTATGGCTACACCTTC. Translated, it gives CASNRAANYGYTF.

The chain combines TRBV6-1 with TRBJ1-2; 9 bases are shared with TRBD1. Germline V gene sequence: CDR1 MNHNS, CDR2 SASEGT. The CDR3 extends over 15 amino acids. The V segment lost 4 bases and the J segment 3 bases; nucleotides outside the gene matches: 6. The CDR3, as DNA: TGTGCCAGCAGTGCCGCCGGGACAGGGCACTATGGCTACACCTTC. The encoded protein is CASSAAGTGHYGYTF.

The chain is built from TRBV4-2 and TRBJ1-5; TRBD1 is a possible D gene (5 bases). Germline V gene data show CDR1 as LGHNA and CDR2 as YNFKEQ. The V and J ends lost 2 bases and 7 bases respectively, with 12 bases between them. The CDR3 extends over 14 amino acids. The CDR3 nucleotides read TGTGCCAGCAGCCAATCCGACAGCCAACAGCCCCAGCATTTT. It encodes CASSQSDSQQPQHF.